A selection of T cell receptor beta chains follows, all from one sample in a study of blood T cell repertoires in COVID-19. Here immunoSEQ multiplex PCR was the method, and the copy in TCRdb shows in-frame clones only, minus some. The data contain fewer than 250,000 clones, about four fifths of them singletons. The sample taken for sequencing was peripheral blood. The receptor set was obtained from a woman aged 40 to 50 with acute or convalescent COVID-19. CDR3s include the opening cysteine and the closing phenylalanine or tryptophan. The D gene is left open where the match is weak. Size values are once, few and many counts, or a class for expanded clones, and some rows have none.

d_call	v_call	j_call	clone_size	cdr3_nt	cdr3_aa
TRBD1	TRBV27	TRBJ1-4	-	TGTGCCAGCAGTACTCGACAGGGACTTAATGAAAAACTGTTTTTT	CASSTRQGLNEKLFF
-	TRBV27	TRBJ1-1	-	TGTGCCAGCAGTTTCTCAGGCGCAGGCACTGAAGCTTTCTTT	CASSFSGAGTEAFF
-	TRBV6-1	TRBJ1-5	-	TGTGCCAGCAGTGATCCGAGACAGCCCCAGCATTTT	CASSDPRQPQHF
TRBD2	TRBV5-1	TRBJ2-1	-	TGCGCCAGCAGCACCCTGACTAGCGGGGGGGCCTACAATGAGCAGTTCTTC	CASSTLTSGGAYNEQFF
TRBD1	TRBV15	TRBJ2-2	-	TGTGCCACCAGGGACCCGGGACAGGATTTCACCGGGGAGCTGTTTTTT	CATRDPGQDFTGELFF
-	TRBV4-2	TRBJ1-6	-	TGTGCCAGCAGCCAAGATAGGGGTAACTCCTATAATTCACCCCTCCACTTT	CASSQDRGNSYNSPLHF
TRBD2	TRBV7-2	TRBJ2-2	-	TGTGCCAGCAGCCTCGGACTAGCGGGAGTTGAGGAGCTGTTTTTT	CASSLGLAGVEELFF
TRBD1	TRBV14	TRBJ2-7	few	TGTGCCAGCAGGGGGACCGGGACAGGGTTTAGTGAGCAGTACTTC	CASRGTGTGFSEQYF
-	TRBV27	TRBJ2-7	few	TGTGCCAGCAGTTTCGGGGGGCGAAACGAGCAGTACTTC	CASSFGGRNEQYF
TRBD1	TRBV24-1	TRBJ2-2	-	TGTGCCACCAGTGATAACAAACAGGGGGCAGGGACCGGGGAGCTGTTTTTT	CATSDNKQGAGTGELFF
-	TRBV5-6	TRBJ1-2	-	TGTGCCAGCAGCTTTCCGGGGAACCTCTACACCTTC	CASSFPGNLYTF
-	TRBV2	TRBJ2-5	-	TGTGCCAGCAGTGAAACCCCCCGGAGCCAAGAGACCCAGTACTTC	CASSETPRSQETQYF
-	TRBV28	TRBJ2-1	-	TGTGCCAGCAGTTTATCAGACAGTTACTACAATGAGCAGTTCTTC	CASSLSDSYYNEQFF
-	TRBV5-4	TRBJ2-7	-	TGTGCCAGCAGCTTTTACGAGTTTGGTGAGCAGTACTTC	CASSFYEFGEQYF
TRBD1	TRBV30	TRBJ1-4	-	TGTGCCTGGAGTGTACAGGGGGTTAGAGAAAAACTGTTTTTT	CAWSVQGVREKLFF
-	TRBV6-5	TRBJ2-2	-	TGTGCCATCAGGACAGCCTCACCCAACACCGGGGAGCTGTTTTTT	CAIRTASPNTGELFF
TRBD2	TRBV2	TRBJ2-1	-	TGTGCCAGCAGAATCGGGACTAGCGGGATATATGAGCAGTTCTTC	CASRIGTSGIYEQFF
TRBD1	TRBV27	TRBJ1-2	few	TGTGCCAGCAGTCCGGGACAGGGAATCAGCCGGGGGTTTGATGGCTACACCTTC	CASSPGQGISRGFDGYTF
-	TRBV11-1	TRBJ2-5	-	TGTGCCAGCAGCTTAAGAACAGCCAGAACCCAAGAGACCCAGTACTTC	CASSLRTARTQETQYF
TRBD2	TRBV11-3	TRBJ2-7	-	TGTGCCAGCAGCTTAAGCGGGAGTTACGAGCAGTACTTC	CASSLSGSYEQYF
-	TRBV7-2	TRBJ1-5	-	TGTGCCAGCAGCTTAGAAGGGCGCGGGTCAGGCCAGCCCCAGCATTTT	CASSLEGRGSGQPQHF
TRBD1	TRBV5-4	TRBJ2-1	few	TGTGCCAGCAGCTTGAGTAGGGACAGTGAGCAGTTCTTC	CASSLSRDSEQFF
-	TRBV3-1/TRBV3-2	TRBJ2-2	-	TGTGCCAGCAGCCATTGGCCCCGAGCGTCTACCGGGGAGCTGTTTTTT	CASSHWPRASTGELFF
TRBD1	TRBV15	TRBJ2-2	-	TGTGCCACCAGCCCCCGGACAGGGTCAATATACACCGGGGAGCTGTTTTTT	CATSPRTGSIYTGELFF
TRBD1	TRBV30	TRBJ1-5	-	TGTGCCTGGAGTGCCGGACAGGGAGGGGGACATCAGCCCCAGCATTTT	CAWSAGQGGGHQPQHF
-	TRBV15	TRBJ2-1	once	TGTGCCACCAGCAGTCTCGACTCGTTCCCCTACAATGAGCAGTTCTTC	CATSSLDSFPYNEQFF
TRBD1	TRBV5-4	TRBJ2-5	-	TGTGCCAGCAGCTTGGGTGGGGACAGGGCAAAAGAGACCCAGTACTTC	CASSLGGDRAKETQYF
-	TRBV11-2	TRBJ1-2	-	TGTGCCAGCAGCTTAGACAGGAACTCCTATGGCTACACCTTC	CASSLDRNSYGYTF
-	TRBV25-1	TRBJ1-3	-	TGTGCCAGCAGCGAACTGGGGGGGGCTACCTTCTCTGGAAACACCATATATTTT	CASSELGGATFSGNTIYF
-	TRBV2	TRBJ2-2	-	TGTGCCAGCAGGGACCTAGGGAGCGGTGACACCGGGGAGCTGTTTTTT	CASRDLGSGDTGELFF
-	TRBV19	TRBJ1-2	-	TGTGCCAGTAGTATAGAGACAGAATACTATGGCTACACCTTC	CASSIETEYYGYTF
TRBD1	TRBV5-1	TRBJ1-2	once	TGCGCCAGCAGCCAACGGACAGGGGGCTTCGATGGCTACACCTTC	CASSQRTGGFDGYTF
-	TRBV21-1	TRBJ1-5	-	TGTGCCAGCAGCCAAAGGACAGGGGAAGACAATCAGCCCCAGCATTTT	CASSQRTGEDNQPQHF
-	TRBV2	TRBJ2-3	-	TGTGCCAGCACCAGGAAACGGCAATTCACAGATACGCAGTATTTT	CASTRKRQFTDTQYF
-	TRBV7-2	TRBJ1-2	-	TGTGCCAGCAGCCGTTCCCGACAGCTCTATGGCTACACCTTC	CASSRSRQLYGYTF
-	TRBV12-5	TRBJ1-5	-	TGTGCTAGTGGTTTGGTACACCAGCCCCAGCATTTT	CASGLVHQPQHF
-	TRBV27	TRBJ2-3	-	TGTGCCAGCAACGAGGAGCGGACGGGGGATACGCAGTATTTT	CASNEERTGDTQYF
-	TRBV5-1	TRBJ2-3	-	TGCGCCAGCAGCGCCCTTCCAGGACAGCGCACAGATACGCAGTATTTT	CASSALPGQRTDTQYF
-	TRBV2	TRBJ1-2	-	TGTGCCAGCAGTGAAGACATGGGGGCTAGGGGTGGCTACACCTTC	CASSEDMGARGGYTF
-	TRBV27	TRBJ1-2	-	TGTGCCAGCAGTGCGGACAGTTCTGGTGGCTACACCTTC	CASSADSSGGYTF
TRBD2	TRBV2	TRBJ2-1	-	TGTGCCAGCAGTGGGTACCTTAGCGGGAACAATGAGCAGTTCTTC	CASSGYLSGNNEQFF
TRBD1	TRBV5-5	TRBJ1-5	-	TGTGCCAGCAGCACTACTGGGACAGGGTATCAGCCCCAGCATTTT	CASSTTGTGYQPQHF
-	TRBV6-1	TRBJ1-2	-	TGTGCCAGCAGTGAAGAGGGGGACGGCTACACCTTC	CASSEEGDGYTF
TRBD2	TRBV10-3	TRBJ2-3	-	TGTGCCATCGAGGCAGCGGGGTCGGGTCCAGATACGCAGTATTTT	CAIEAAGSGPDTQYF
-	TRBV5-5	TRBJ1-2	once	TGTGCCAGCAGCCTGACCGGGAGCTCGCCCAACTATGGCTACACCTTC	CASSLTGSSPNYGYTF
-	TRBV5-1	TRBJ1-1	-	TGCGCCAGCAGCTTGGAATTTGGGCAGAACACTGAAGCTTTCTTT	CASSLEFGQNTEAFF
-	TRBV27	TRBJ2-3	few	TGTGCCAGCAGCGTCACAGGGGCGGGAACAGATACGCAGTATTTT	CASSVTGAGTDTQYF
-	TRBV14	TRBJ2-5	-	TGTGCCAGCAGAGAGGGAGAGGACCAAGAGACCCAGTACTTC	CASREGEDQETQYF
TRBD1	TRBV19	TRBJ1-2	-	TGTGCCAGTAGTATCGGACAGGGAAACTATGGCTACACCTTC	CASSIGQGNYGYTF
-	TRBV9	TRBJ2-3	-	TGTGCCAGCAGCCTTCGTTCGGATACGCAGTATTTT	CASSLRSDTQYF
-	TRBV3-1/TRBV3-2	TRBJ2-2	once	TGTGCCAGCAGCCAAGCGGCGGCAGAGAAGAGCACCGGGGAGCTGTTTTTT	CASSQAAAEKSTGELFF
TRBD2	TRBV9	TRBJ2-2	-	TGTGCCAGCAGCGTAGGGATCCTAGCGGGAGGACCGAACACCGGGGAGCTGTTTTTT	CASSVGILAGGPNTGELFF
-	TRBV5-6	TRBJ2-1	-	TGTGCCAGCAGCGATGACAGGTCGGCCAATGAGCAGTTCTTC	CASSDDRSANEQFF
-	TRBV5-1	TRBJ2-1	-	TGCGCCAGCAGCCTGCCCCGGGGGTCCTACAATGAGCAGTTCTTC	CASSLPRGSYNEQFF
TRBD1	TRBV4-1	TRBJ1-3	-	TGCGCCAGCAGCCAAGATGAGGGGGCAAGAAACACCATATATTTT	CASSQDEGARNTIYF
-	TRBV5-1	TRBJ1-4	-	TGCGCCAGCAGCAGGGATTCAAGGGGTGTGGAAAAACTGTTTTTT	CASSRDSRGVEKLFF
-	TRBV7-3	TRBJ2-1	-	TGTGCCAGCAGTGGGGCCCTAGGCTCCTACAATGAGCAGTTCTTC	CASSGALGSYNEQFF
-	TRBV29-1	TRBJ1-2	-	TGCAGCGCGACGGATTTGCGGTATGGCTACACCTTC	CSATDLRYGYTF
TRBD2	TRBV6-2/TRBV6-3	TRBJ2-1	-	TGTGCCAGCAGTGGACTAGCAGACTACAATGAGCAGTTCTTC	CASSGLADYNEQFF
TRBD1	TRBV11-3	TRBJ1-6	-	TGTGCCAGCGTCAGTTCTGAGGGGGCGGGTAATTCACCCCTCCACTTT	CASVSSEGAGNSPLHF